This record covers a single T cell receptor beta chain. Its antigen is as yet unknown. The data derive from a study of blood T cell dynamics during melanoma immunotherapy. Indicated time point: pre-treatment baseline. Trimming took 4 bases from V and 1 from J; bases not matched to a gene: 6. CDR1 SGHRS and CDR2 YFSETQ come from the germline V gene. The length of the CDR3 is 15 residues. Study-wide results and caveats: Clones driving repertoire changes may be melanoma-specific or general immune activation.

Only in-frame clones appear in the TCRdb table, and some are missing; sequencing was by immunoSEQ multiplex PCR. The data contain approximately 15,000 clones, 85% of them singletons. This TCR was sampled from a human donor with melanoma. V and J are TRBV5-1 and TRBJ1-1; TRBD1 agrees at 8 bases. Here the sequenced sample was blood, taken from a patient treated with checkpoint blockade. In DNA form, the CDR3 reads TGCGCCAGCAGCCCTCGGACAGGGACGAACACTGAAGCTTTCTTT. This encodes CASSPRTGTNTEAFF. Together with reference TRBV5-1 and TRBJ1-1, the CDR3 gives the full variable domain: KAGVTQTPRYLIKTRGQQVTLSCSPISGHRSVSWYQQTPGQGLQFLFEYFSETQRNKGNFPGRFSGRQFSNSRSEMNVSTLELGDSALYLCASSPRTGTNTEAFFGQGTRLTVV.